This T cell receptor beta chain is from a study of CD8 T cells in Susac syndrome (dated by TCRdb to between 2019 and 2020). Study-wide context: Of the Susac syndrome patients who were sequenced, under ten were in clinical remission while 5 or 6 had clinically active disease. The study compared CD8+ T cell repertoire clonality among 12 healthy donors, about 14 Susac syndrome patients and 15 multiple sclerosis patients. At blood withdrawal, Susac syndrome patients were therapy-naive, treated with corticosteroids (with IVIg additionally given to some), or treated with IVIg alone. Whether CD8+ T cell activation and differentiation in Susac syndrome was antigen driven was tested using repertoire sequencing. Points the paper makes about the study in general: Susac syndrome CD8+ repertoires showed clonal expansion, highest in CD8+ TEMRA cells and greater in clinically active than remitting patients. Roughly 15 and five Susac-specific public clones were found in the total CD8+ and CD8+ TEMRA repertoires, respectively. The number of individuals in the TCR sequencing and HLA analysis was acknowledged as relatively small.

RNA was extracted with the RNeasy kit and about 0.5 to 1 ug was reverse transcribed using random hexamers. TCR beta CDR3 regions were amplified with the immunoSEQ multiplex PCR assay covering 54 Vbeta and 13 Jbeta segments. PCR amplification bias was corrected by using a synthetic template baseline for primer optimization and computational correction. The authors' pipeline ran thus. Reads were annotated to V, D and J genes per IMGT and analyzed with immunoSEQ Analyzer, keeping only productive sequences. To calculate clonality, Shannon entropy was normalized by log2 of the number of productive unique sequences and then subtracted from one. For each patient and control, public and private clones were evaluated among the 100 most prevalent clones. Susac-specific clones were defined as absent from healthy and MS cohorts, around 980 published viral clones and other ImmuneACCESS disease sequences. TCRdb cleaned the public reads at Q25 with fastp, built clones with MiXCR and kept in-frame beta chains. Under each unique CDR3 protein, matching rows form one entry showing the most common genes and DNA. TCRdb's processing, not the authors' own work, is the source of the V and J calls. The sample table records roughly 110,000 distinct CDR3 sequences; roughly 94% of these occur just once. The ten largest clones capture 0.4% to 0.5% of the sample.

Peripheral blood CD8+ and CD4+ T cells from healthy donors, Susac syndrome patients and multiple sclerosis patients were profiled using high-throughput TCR beta sequencing. The Susac syndrome patients fulfilled recently defined diagnostic criteria for either definite or probable disease. Bulk CD8+ and CD4+ T cells were purified magnetically by negative isolation, whereas CD8+ TEMRA cells were enriched by FACS. Blood was drawn into EDTA tubes, processed within 24 hours, and PBMCs were isolated by density gradient centrifugation. PBMCs intended for TCR sequencing were cryopreserved in liquid nitrogen and were subsequently thawed in a 37 degrees C water bath. Purity of sorted or isolated CD4+, CD8+ and CD8+ TEMRA cells was at least 90%. The V and J ends are trimmed by 10 bases and 5 bases, leaving 15 bases between them. The germline V gene (reference sequence) supplies CDR1 MNHEY and CDR2 SMNVEV. Including cysteine and phenylalanine, the CDR3 has 13 amino acids. Only the CDR3 DNA stays, 39 bases, in frame from base 1.

Remarks on this clonotype: Its antigen remains unidentified. The record has no base qualities; no much larger clone is one base away.

The sequencing input was CD8+ T cells from PBMCs. This receptor was obtained from a human donor with Susac syndrome. The chain employs TRBV27 and TRBJ1-5, with TRBD1 tentatively as D gene (6 bases match). The bases read TGTGCCACCCCGGACAGCTTCCATCAGCCCCAGCATTTT. It specifies CATPDSFHQPQHF.